A selection of T cell receptor beta chains follows, all from one sample in a study of blood T cell repertoires in COVID-19. Measured with immunoSEQ multiplex PCR; TCRdb has only the in-frame clones, and not every one. This table has 150,000 to 180,000 clones, 75% to 90% appearing once. Sequenced input: peripheral blood. The receptors come from a middle-aged woman with acute or convalescent COVID-19. Both conserved end residues are part of each CDR3. The D gene is left open where the match is weak. Rows may omit the clone size; those that give it use once, few, many or a size class.

v_gene	j_gene	d_gene	abundance	CDR3aa	CDR3nt
TRBV2	TRBJ1-3	TRBD1	NA	CASNGQGVSGNTIYF	TGTGCCAGCAACGGACAGGGTGTGTCTGGAAACACCATATATTTT
TRBV20-1	TRBJ1-2	NA	NA	CSSPNYGYTF	TGCAGTTCTCCTAACTATGGCTACACCTTC
TRBV7-9	TRBJ2-2	NA	once	CASSLALLFGGNTGELFF	TGTGCCAGCAGCTTAGCGCTTCTGTTCGGGGGGAACACCGGGGAGCTGTTTTTT
TRBV19	TRBJ2-7	TRBD2	NA	CASSAAGGAPYEQYF	TGTGCCAGTAGTGCGGCGGGAGGAGCTCCCTACGAGCAGTACTTC
TRBV5-1	TRBJ2-3	NA	NA	CASSLAEGTDTQYF	TGCGCCAGCAGCTTGGCGGAGGGCACAGATACGCAGTATTTT
TRBV5-1	TRBJ2-1	TRBD2	NA	CASSAKAAGAAYNEQFF	TGCGCCAGCAGCGCGAAGGCAGCGGGAGCGGCCTACAATGAGCAGTTCTTC
TRBV11-3	TRBJ2-7	NA	NA	CASSTPKRPISYEQYF	TGTGCCAGCAGCACACCCAAGCGACCTATTTCCTACGAGCAGTACTTC
TRBV9	TRBJ2-6	TRBD2	few	CASSPPVQRGGLVGANVLTF	TGTGCCAGCAGCCCCCCGGTGCAGCGGGGAGGGTTAGTTGGGGCCAACGTCCTGACTTTC
TRBV7-9	TRBJ1-5	NA	NA	CASRAGIGDQPQHF	TGTGCCAGCAGAGCCGGGATTGGGGATCAGCCCCAGCATTTT
TRBV28	TRBJ1-2	NA	NA	CASSGRNYGYTF	TGTGCCAGCAGTGGCAGAAACTATGGCTACACCTTC
TRBV25-1	TRBJ1-1	NA	NA	CASSEPGRGGTEAFF	TGTGCCAGCAGTGAACCGGGTCGGGGGGGCACTGAAGCTTTCTTT
TRBV7-9	TRBJ2-7	TRBD2	NA	CASSLRDSGAYEQYF	TGTGCCAGCAGCTTAAGGGATAGCGGGGCCTACGAGCAGTACTTC
TRBV4-2	TRBJ2-1	TRBD2	NA	CASRLRLAGLYEQFF	TGTGCCAGCAGACTGAGACTAGCGGGACTCTATGAGCAGTTCTTC